This record looks at one T cell receptor (beta chain) sequence and its context. Extraction of genomic DNA in unsorted samples used approximately 100 million PBMCs. The data belong to a study of shared clonotypes between healthy human individuals. TCRdb's copy holds only in-frame clones and misses some; the assay was immunoSEQ multiplex PCR. The table lists some 96,000 clones, around 47% of them singletons, with around 15% in the top ten. Germline-derived CDR1 and CDR2 are SEHNR and FQNEAQ (reference sequence). This CDR3 is built from 14 residues. J lost 10 bases, V lost 11 bases, and 12 bases had no gene match.

The rearrangement joins TRBV7-9 to TRBJ2-1; 12 bases fit TRBD2. This clonotype was sampled from a middle-aged woman in good health. Some clones in this sample may be carry-over from other donors' samples. Sequenced material: PBMCs. The CDR3: CALGLAGGPREQFF. DNA of the CDR3: TGTGCCCTCGGGCTAGCGGGAGGGCCGAGGGAGCAGTTCTTC.